Listed below are T cell receptor beta chains from one sample, sequenced in a study of blood T cell repertoires in COVID-19. Here immunoSEQ multiplex PCR was the method, and the copy in TCRdb shows in-frame clones only, minus some. Of under 250,000 clones listed, about 91% are singletons. Sequenced material: PBMCs or T cells enriched from blood (not recorded which). These TCRs come from a woman in her thirties with acute COVID-19. Each CDR3 is given with its conserved first and last residue. Only part of the rows carry a size: once, few, many, or a class if the clone is expanded.

abundance: .
v_gene: TRBV5-6
CDR3aa: CASSLPTGGEQYF

abundance: .
v_gene: TRBV7-2
CDR3aa: CASSPGGAGANVLTF

abundance: .
v_gene: TRBV5-1
CDR3aa: CASSLRTKSSYNSPLHF

abundance: .
v_gene: TRBV6-1
CDR3aa: CASSESLGQGIYEQYF

abundance: .
v_gene: TRBV6-5
CDR3aa: CASSFQTGEGEQYF

abundance: .
v_gene: TRBV27
CDR3aa: CASRITGETEAFF

abundance: .
v_gene: TRBV28
CDR3aa: CASMLGTGVGTEAFF

abundance: few
v_gene: TRBV2
CDR3aa: CASKRQGVIGNQPQHF

abundance: .
v_gene: TRBV5-1
CDR3aa: CASSSNPGQGIHGYTF

abundance: .
v_gene: TRBV3-1/TRBV3-2
CDR3aa: CASSQDMGQSTDTQYF

abundance: .
v_gene: TRBV25-1
CDR3aa: CASSNLYGYTF

abundance: .
v_gene: TRBV5-1
CDR3aa: CASSSGTGGFGNTIYF

abundance: many
v_gene: TRBV15
CDR3aa: CATSSGDRAGANVLTF

abundance: .
v_gene: TRBV5-6
CDR3aa: CASSLEGAEDTQYF